Each of the 5 T cell receptor beta chains below was sequenced from the same sample in a study of siplizumab effects on memory and regulatory T cells. TCRdb's table, derived via immunoSEQ multiplex PCR, lists solely in-frame clones and lacks some. Of 60,000 to 70,000 clones in the sample, approximately 88% were seen once. Sequenced material: Tregs sorted from blood. The source is a human donor in good health.

CDR3 sequence: CASSPRVVGPRNEQFF. The CDR3 nucleotides read TGTGCCAGCAGCCCCCGGGTCGTGGGGCCGCGGAATGAGCAGTTCTTC. The chain links TRBV6-6 to TRBJ2-1, with a possible D match to TRBD1 (5 bases). CDR3 length equals 16 residues. The V gene's germline CDR1 is MNHNY and CDR2 SVGAGI (reference sequence). V dropped 6 bases and J dropped 7 bases, with 22 bases sitting between them.

The chain combines TRBV7-8 with TRBJ2-3; 14 nucleotides align to TRBD2. The CDR3 has 15 amino acids. CDR1 and CDR2 from the germline V gene are SGHVS and FQNEAQ. After removal of 5 bases from V and 7 bases from J, the junction contained 5 bases not matched to a gene. The CDR3, as DNA: TGTGCCAGCAGCCAGGGACTAGCGGGAGTGAATACGCAGTATTTT. Translating it yields CASSQGLAGVNTQYF.

This chain joins TRBV21-1 and TRBJ2-1; the D call TRBD2 from the table was never checked on the DNA. TRBV21-1 is listed as a pseudogene. This CDR3 spans 18 amino acids. The CDR3 DNA reads as TGTGCCAGCAGCAAAGTCCGGGAGGGCGGGAGGAGATACAATGAGCAGTTCTTC. It codes for CASSKVREGGRRYNEQFF.

The rearrangement joins TRBV6-1 to TRBJ2-4; 7 bases align to TRBD2. J was trimmed by 7 bases and V by 6 bases; bases with no gene match: 6. The CDR3 sequence is 13 residues long. Germline CDR1 and CDR2: MNHNS and SASEGT. CDR3 protein: CASSAAGGNIQYF. Here the CDR3 DNA reads TGTGCCAGCAGCGCGGCCGGGGGGAACATTCAGTACTTC.

For this clone: In the same sample, other DNA sequences code for this CDR3. The J gene is TRBJ2-6, the V gene TRBV9; the D is unclear. Germline assignment: CDR1 SGDLS and CDR2 YYNGEE. CDR3 size: 15 residues. The germline V and J ends were trimmed by 0 bases and 1 base, with 5 bases remaining between them. The chain's CDR3 is CASSVERSGANVLTF. The CDR3 DNA reads TGTGCCAGCAGCGTAGAGCGTTCTGGGGCCAACGTCCTGACTTTC.